Presented here are 15 T cell receptor beta chains from one specimen sequenced in a study of CXCR3-negative and CXCR3-positive naive CD8 T cells (dated by TCRdb to the late 2010s). The instrument was a NextSeq 550. The Human TCR Profiling Kit (MiLaboratory) was used to prepare UMI-labeled 5' RACE TRB cDNA libraries. TCRdb reprocessed the public reads and reports one entry per CDR3 protein sequence, without DNA. In this sample's table one finds about 130,000 distinct CDR3 sequences. Approximately 0.5% of the sample comes from the top ten. The sample was naive CXCR3- CD8+ T cells from blood. The sample's cell subset or site label, in plain terms: CD45RO-CCR7+CD27+CD95- naive CD8+ T cells lacking CXCR3 (TNR3-). The receptors stem from a human donor in good health. Some clones in this sample may be carry-over from other donors' samples.

The rearrangement links TRBV12-3 or TRBV12-4 to TRBJ2-7; the TRBD1 assignment by TCRdb is unverifiable without DNA. This CDR3 is built from 14 residues. The CDR3 reads CASSLPPSYYEQYF.

The CDR3 sequence is CASRMGSSYNSPLHF. The chain couples TRBV2 to TRBJ1-6. The germline gives CDR1 SNHLY, CDR2 FYNNEI. This CDR3 spans 15 amino acids.

The chain couples TRBV2 to TRBJ2-1; TCRdb outputs TRBD2, but without DNA this stays unchecked. Germline lookup yields CDR1 SNHLY and CDR2 FYNNEI. The CDR3 consists of 17 residues. The CDR3 spells CASSELKRGGRLDEQFF.

V is TRBV6-5 and J is TRBJ2-1; without DNA, the TCRdb call of TRBD1 cannot be checked. This CDR3 comprises 16 residues. CDR1 and CDR2 from the germline V gene are MNHEY and SVGAGI. CDR3 residues: CASSYSGGPGGNEQFF.

V gene TRBV7-8 combines with J gene TRBJ2-3; lacking DNA, the TRBD1 call made by TCRdb goes unchecked. There are 16 residues in the CDR3. CDR1 and CDR2 (germline): SGHVS, FQNEAQ. The CDR3: CASTEKGGVVSDTQYF.

The chain links TRBV20-1 to TRBJ2-5; TCRdb returns TRBD1, unconfirmable since there is no DNA. CDR1 is DFQATT and CDR2 is SNEGSKA in the germline V gene (reference sequence). The CDR3 is 13 amino acids. CDR3 sequence reads: CSAPGGTKETQYF.

CDR3 sequence: CASTMTSGGSYEQYF. The chain employs TRBV7-9 and TRBJ2-7; TCRdb's D gene call, TRBD2, goes unchecked for lack of DNA. The CDR3 runs to 15 residues. Germline V gene lookup returns CDR1 SEHNR and CDR2 FQNEAQ (reference sequence).

The chain carries TRBV4-1 and TRBJ2-1; absent DNA, TCRdb's TRBD1 call cannot be checked. Germline lookup yields CDR1 MGHRA and CDR2 YSYEKL. This CDR3 has 16 residues. Here the CDR3 reads CASSQVGGGGYNEQFF.

The chain recombines TRBV20-1 with TRBJ2-1; the TRBD1 assignment by TCRdb is unverifiable without DNA. The germline V gene encodes CDR1 DFQATT and CDR2 SNEGSKA (reference sequence). The CDR3 is 14 residues long. This CDR3 is CSARNGQTYNEQFF.

The J gene is TRBJ1-1, the V gene TRBV12-3 or TRBV12-4; TCRdb reports TRBD1, a call that lacks DNA to check it against. This CDR3 contains 12 residues. The CDR3 protein is CASSPGGGSTFF.

V usage is TRBV5-1 and J usage is TRBJ1-1; TCRdb's D gene call, TRBD1, goes unchecked for lack of DNA. The CDR3 runs 14 residues. The germline gives CDR1 SGHRS, CDR2 YFSETQ. This chain's CDR3 is CASSPGQGGHEAFF.

V usage is TRBV7-2 and J usage is TRBJ2-1; the D call from TCRdb, TRBD1, cannot be confirmed without DNA. This CDR3 contains 18 residues. CDR1 is SGHTA and CDR2 is FQGNSA in the germline V gene. CDR3 sequence: CASSLALAGASSYNEQFF.

The chain joins TRBV13 to TRBJ2-7; TCRdb names TRBD2, which stays unverified in the absence of DNA. This CDR3 is 15 amino acids long. In germline, CDR1 is PRHDT, CDR2 FYEKMQ (reference sequence). The CDR3 spells CASSFQQTAGVEQYF.

The chain uses TRBV12-3 or TRBV12-4 and TRBJ2-7; absent DNA, TCRdb's TRBD2 call cannot be checked. The CDR3 sequence is 12 residues long. The CDR3 sequence: CASRGLRSEQYF.

This rearrangement joins TRBV12-3 or TRBV12-4 to TRBJ2-1; TCRdb picks TRBD1, but there is no DNA to check that call. This CDR3 region has 14 residues. The chain's CDR3 is CASSPQDTGNEQFF.